Below are 18 T cell receptor beta chains sequenced from a single sample in a study of T cells in Graves' hyperthyroidism and ophthalmopathy (dated by TCRdb to between 2018 and 2021). The library was produced with multiplex PCR. TCRdb records Illumina HiSeq 2000 as the sequencer. The TCR beta CDR3 regions were amplified from RNA transcripts. The TCR CDR3 was subjected to a first round of RT-PCR using the HTBI primer set and the Qiagen OneStep RT-PCR kit. Starting from the raw public reads, TCRdb applied fastp trimming at Q25, assembled clones with MiXCR and retained in-frame beta chains. Here each entry gathers all rows of one CDR3 protein and keeps the most common genes and DNA. The sample includes approximately 530,000 distinct CDR3 sequences, with just under 20% observed a single time. The ten largest clonotypes hold 47% of the sample. Sequences were obtained from blood. These receptors were collected from a man aged 40-55 years with Graves' ophthalmopathy.

This clonotype was observed many times. The chain employs TRBV30 and TRBJ2-7; D perhaps matches TRBD2 (5 bases). Germline CDR1 GTSNPN, CDR2 SVGIG (reference sequence). Trimming took off 4 bases at V and 7 bases at J, with 20 bases between the two ends. The CDR3 covers 14 residues. As DNA, the CDR3 is TGTGCCTGGACCCACGGAGGCCCCCTGAGGGAGCAGTACTTC. Amino acid sequence: CAWTHGGPLREQYF.

V and J are TRBV28 and TRBJ1-2; D uncertain. Looked up from germline, CDR1 is MDHEN and CDR2 is SYDVKM. The length of the CDR3 is 13 residues. V was trimmed by 5 bases and J by 9 bases, leaving 16 bases between them. The CDR3 is CASSPPVRLRYTF. DNA of the CDR3: TGTGCCAGCAGTCCCCCGGTTCGTTTGCGCTACACCTTC.

The chain recombines TRBV28 with TRBJ2-2, with TRBD1 as a possible D gene (6 bases). CDR3 length: 15 amino acids. Germline V gene lookup returns CDR1 MDHEN and CDR2 SYDVKM. V lost 3 bases and J 1 base, leaving 9 bases between the germline ends. CDR3 residues: CASSFQGMNTGELFF. In nucleotides, the CDR3 is TGTGCCAGCAGTTTCCAGGGGATGAACACCGGGGAGCTGTTTTTT.

This clonotype was seen ten or more times. The J gene is TRBJ2-7, the V gene TRBV6-1, with no clear D. Germline V lookup: CDR1 MNHNS, CDR2 SASEGT. Trimming pared 5 bases from V and 5 bases from J, leaving 22 bases between. The CDR3 is 16 amino acids. The DNA of the CDR3 is TGTGCCAGCAGTAACCGAGGATGGGCAGATAAGAACGAGCAGTACTTC. It specifies CASSNRGWADKNEQYF.

This clonotype was recorded many times. The rearrangement links TRBV18 to TRBJ2-3; D is unclear. The CDR3 has 14 residues. Trimming cost V 3 bases and J 2 bases, with 9 bases left between them. Germline assignment: CDR1 KGHSH and CDR2 LQKENI. In nucleotides, the CDR3 is TGTGCCAGCTCACCTATCCCAGACACAGATACGCAGTATTTT. This sequence encodes CASSPIPDTDTQYF.

This clonotype was counted a few times. This chain connects TRBV5-1 to TRBJ2-6; D gene unclear. Trimming left V 1 base short and J 1 base short, with 9 bases between. Per the germline V gene, CDR1 is SGHRS and CDR2 is YFSETQ. CDR3 size: 16 residues. CDR3 DNA sequence: TGCGCCAGCAGCTTGTTTGGGGTGTCTGGGGCCAACGTCCTGACTTTC. Protein product: CASSLFGVSGANVLTF.

This clonotype was found many times. V gene TRBV11-2 combines with J gene TRBJ2-1; D assignment may be TRBD1 or TRBD2 (5 bases each). The germline V and J ends were trimmed by 5 bases and 5 bases, with 16 bases remaining between them. The germline CDR1 and CDR2 sequences are SGHAT and FQNNGV. This CDR3 comprises 15 residues. CDR3: CASSHTGTVNNEQFF. Here the CDR3 DNA reads TGTGCCAGCAGCCATACCGGGACGGTCAACAATGAGCAGTTCTTC.

This clonotype has just a few counts. The chain joins TRBV4-2 to TRBJ1-5, with D possibly matching TRBD1 (5 bases). The V gene lost 0 bases and the J gene lost 0 bases, with 12 bases spanning the gap. This CDR3 spans 17 amino acids. Germline CDR1 reads LGHNA; CDR2 reads YNFKEQ. The CDR3 coding sequence is TGTGCCAGCAGCCAAGATCCGGGGCCTTATAGCAATCAGCCCCAGCATTTT. Amino acids: CASSQDPGPYSNQPQHF.

This clonotype was observed a handful of times. The chain joins TRBV4-3 to TRBJ2-7; D possibly corresponds to TRBD1 (5 bases). CDR3 size: 16 residues. CDR1 and CDR2 from the germline V gene are LGHNA and YSLEER. The ends were cut back, 1 base at V and 4 bases at J, with 17 bases in the middle. For the CDR3, the DNA is TGCGCCAGCAGCCAAGGCCGGACATTGGATCCTTACGAGCAGTACTTC. Translating gives CASSQGRTLDPYEQYF.

This chain uses TRBV5-6 with TRBJ2-3; maybe TRBD1 (6 bases). This CDR3 comprises 14 residues. Germline CDR1 SGHDT, CDR2 YYEEEE. V shed 1 base and J shed 2 bases, with 8 bases lying between them. The CDR3 DNA follows: TGTGCCAGCAGCTTGCAGGGGACCACAGATACGCAGTATTTT. Its translation: CASSLQGTTDTQYF. Full variable domain (missing parts from reference TRBV5-6 and TRBJ2-3): DAGVTQSPTHLIKTRGQQVTLRCSPKSGHDTVSWYQQALGQGPQFIFQYYEEEERQRGNFPDRFSGHQFPNYSSELNVNALLLGDSALYLCASSLQGTTDTQYFGPGTRLTVL.

Ten or more counts support this clonotype. This rearrangement joins TRBV5-1 to TRBJ1-1; 8 nucleotides match TRBD1. The CDR3 is made up of 14 amino acids. Germline CDR1 and CDR2: SGHRS and YFSETQ. The V segment lost 4 bases and the J segment 5 bases; nucleotides outside the gene matches: 7. CDR3 sequence (DNA): TGCGCCAGCAGCATCGGACAGGGCGGAACTGAAGCTTTCTTT. Amino acids: CASSIGQGGTEAFF.

This clonotype was recorded many times. The J gene is TRBJ2-7, the V gene TRBV6-6, with 8 bases matching TRBD1. V was pared by 0 bases and J by 4 bases, with 8 bases of the junction left unmatched. Per the germline V gene, CDR1 is MNHNY and CDR2 is SVGAGI (reference sequence). This CDR3 is 16 amino acids long. CDR3 DNA sequence: TGTGCCAGCAGTTACTCGATCCGACAGGGGCGGTACGAGCAGTACTTC. Translating gives CASSYSIRQGRYEQYF.

Ten or more counts support this clonotype. The V gene is TRBV20-1, the J gene TRBJ2-3; 11 nucleotides agree with TRBD1. CDR3 length equals 16 residues. V lost 0 bases and J lost 2; bases outside the gene matches: 4. The germline V gene has CDR1 DFQATT and CDR2 SNEGSKA (reference sequence). DNA for the CDR3: TGCAGTGCTAGAGATTGGGACAGGGGGTTCACAGATACGCAGTATTTT. This translates into CSARDWDRGFTDTQYF.

This clonotype has at least ten counts. The J gene is TRBJ2-1, the V gene TRBV5-1, with 10 bases that match TRBD2. V was clipped by 6 bases and J by 4 bases; unmatched bases: 4. The CDR3 sequence is 14 residues long. CDR1 is SGHRS, CDR2 YFSETQ, per germline. Here the CDR3 DNA reads TGCGCCAGCACCGGGACTAGCGTATACAATGAGCAGTTCTTC. The encoded protein is CASTGTSVYNEQFF. The variable domain in full, with the rest retrieved from reference TRBV5-1 and TRBJ2-1, is KAGVTQTPRYLIKTRGQQVTLSCSPISGHRSVSWYQQTPGQGLQFLFEYFSETQRNKGNFPGRFSGRQFSNSRSEMNVSTLELGDSALYLCASTGTSVYNEQFFGPGTRLTVL.

This clonotype was observed a few times. V usage is TRBV30 and J usage is TRBJ2-3; TRBD2 matches at 12 bases. The CDR3 loop spans 18 amino acids. Germline V lookup: CDR1 GTSNPN, CDR2 SVGIG (reference sequence). Trimming took 2 bases from V and 0 from J; bases not matched to a gene: 9. In DNA, the CDR3 is TGTGCCTGGAGTCCGGGACTAGCGGGCCTATATAGCACAGATACGCAGTATTTT. Amino acid sequence: CAWSPGLAGLYSTDTQYF.

The gene calls are TRBV9 and TRBJ2-6, with 8 positions matching TRBD1. CDR3 length equals 17 residues. Germline V lookup: CDR1 SGDLS, CDR2 YYNGEE. J was trimmed by 4 bases and V by 2 bases; bases with no gene match: 8. The CDR3 DNA reads as TGTGCCAGCAGCGTCTTGGACAGGGCGGACGGGGCCAACGTCCTGACTTTC. As protein: CASSVLDRADGANVLTF.

This clonotype was detected a few times. V gene TRBV18 combines with J gene TRBJ1-1; D remains unclear. CDR3 size: 13 residues. Trimming took off 4 bases at V and 8 bases at J, with 14 bases between the two ends. Per the germline V gene, CDR1 is KGHSH and CDR2 is LQKENI. Written as DNA, the CDR3 is TGTGCCAGCTCACAGTTTAACCAGCGAGAAGCTTTCTTT. This gives the protein CASSQFNQREAFF.

DNA of the CDR3: TGCAGCGTTGTTGGGCGGGGGCAGTTCTTC. Its protein is CSVVGRGQFF. The chain is built from TRBV29-1 and TRBJ2-1, with D maybe TRBD2 (6 bases). This CDR3 contains 10 residues. Germline assignment: CDR1 SQVTM and CDR2 ANQGSEA. V shed 4 bases and J shed 12 bases, with 10 bases lying between them.